The rows below give T cell receptor beta chains drawn from one sample of a study of response to subunit inactivated influenza vaccine. MiXCR, applied by TCRdb to the RT-PCR reads, yields one record per CDR3 protein. The sample has about 570,000 distinct CDR3 sequences, 11% seen once. The data also belong to a second study, concerning T cells expressing NK-cell markers.

Sequenced material: PBMCs from blood, taken on the day of vaccination. These receptors all stem from a man in his forties or fifties who received an inactivated influenza vaccine. Both conserved end residues are part of each CDR3. The D gene is left open where the match is weak. Not every row has a clone size; where given, it reads once, few, many or a size class.

TRBD1,TRBV28,TRBJ2-7,few,CASSLGGQGVYEQYF
.,TRBV12-3/TRBV12-4,TRBJ1-6,few,CASSYSTSYNSPLHF
.,TRBV2,TRBJ2-6,.,CASSPDRHSGANVLTF
.,TRBV5-1,TRBJ2-4,few,CASSSDLSGTGKNIQYF
.,TRBV12-3/TRBV12-4,TRBJ2-3,few,CASSLEVAVSTDTQYF
TRBD2,TRBV12-3/TRBV12-4,TRBJ2-1,.,CASSLALGVSGGAGYNEQFF
TRBD1,TRBV12-3/TRBV12-4,TRBJ2-2,.,CASRQRDRGKTGELFF
TRBD2,TRBV5-6,TRBJ2-1,.,CASSLGLADEQFF
TRBD1,TRBV27,TRBJ2-4,.,CASRLAQGNIQYF
.,TRBV9,TRBJ2-1,few,CASSVEYGEQFF
.,TRBV24-1,TRBJ2-2,.,CATSDLYSNTGELFF
TRBD1,TRBV6-4,TRBJ1-2,few,CASSEGQGILYGYTF
TRBD1,TRBV12-3/TRBV12-4,TRBJ1-3,.,CASSSTGAGNTIYF
.,TRBV5-1,TRBJ2-5,.,CASRIGIETQYF
.,TRBV10-3,TRBJ2-1,many,CAISESSSGNDEQFF
TRBD1,TRBV20-1,TRBJ2-5,few,CSARRTGGLETQYF
.,TRBV4-2,TRBJ2-7,few,CASSLYMGESRVREQYF
.,TRBV4-2,TRBJ1-1,few,CASSHSTEAFF
TRBD2,TRBV5-1,TRBJ2-3,.,CASSVAVTSGGTFTDTQYF